This T cell receptor (beta chain) was identified in a study of blood T cell repertoires in COVID-19. With V trimmed by 5 bases and J by 2 bases, 3 bases remained unmatched. CDR3 length: 14 residues. Germline V gene sequence: CDR1 ENHRY, CDR2 SYGVKD. The assay was immunoSEQ multiplex PCR, and TCRdb's table has in-frame clones only and misses some. The table lists 200,000 to 250,000 clones, 65% to 90% of them singletons, with more than 2% in the top ten. The rearrangement links TRBV10-3 to TRBJ2-3, with 8 bases fitting TRBD1. This TCR was sampled from a woman aged 65 to 85 with COVID-19, enrolled during active disease. Sequencing used peripheral blood. CDR3 nucleotide sequence: TGTGCCATCAGTTCGGACAGGGCCACAGATACGCAGTATTTT. Protein: CAISSDRATDTQYF.